This T cell receptor (beta chain) originates from a study of blood T cell repertoires in COVID-19. Overall study context: Samples representing acute and convalescent COVID-19 were sourced from the United States, Italy and Spain. The analysed material was cDNA or gDNA that came from T cells, B-cell-depleted T cells, or PBMCs.

Per the authors' pipeline: Reference gene primer amplification gave estimated nucleated cell counts. The method was immunoSEQ multiplex PCR; TCRdb's version includes in-frame clones alone and lacks a portion of them. The V and J calls and clone size were taken over from that table, and D and trimming were inferred from the DNA. Among over 70,000 clones listed, 80% to 90% were seen once. The length of the CDR3 is 13 residues. The ends lost 4 bases at V and 6 bases at J; junction bases unmatched: 7. Germline values: CDR1 SQVTM, CDR2 ANQGSEA. The clonotype was recovered from a man in his fifties or sixties with COVID-19, enrolled during active disease. Sequenced: peripheral blood. The chain uses TRBV29-1 and TRBJ2-3; 7 bases line up with TRBD1. As DNA, the CDR3 is TGCAGCGTTGTGGACAGGCTGGTGGATACGCAGTATTTT. Protein sequence: CSVVDRLVDTQYF.